One and the same sample provided the 21 T cell receptor beta chains below, sequenced in a study of T-cell reconstitution after alpha-beta-depleted transplantation in children. Unique molecular identifiers were built into the TCRbeta library. TCRdb fed the PCR reads into MiXCR, producing one record per CDR3 protein. The sample has about 580,000 distinct CDR3 sequences; about 23% are singletons. The sample consisted of PBMCs, mostly from graft donor cells, taken 360 days after TCRalphabeta/CD19-depleted stem cell transplant. These receptors were taken from a boy under three years old who had a stem cell transplant for acute myeloid leukemia, so the T cells may come from the graft donor.

This clonotype occurred a few times. This rearrangement joins TRBV20-1 to TRBJ2-5, with TRBD1 as a possible D gene (5 bases). The V gene's germline CDR1 is DFQATT and CDR2 SNEGSKA (reference sequence). This CDR3 is built from 13 residues. Trimming removed 0 bases from V and 3 bases from J, with 8 bases in between. This chain's CDR3 is CSAREDTKETQYF. The CDR3 nucleotides are TGCAGTGCTAGAGAGGACACCAAAGAGACCCAGTACTTC.

This clonotype was observed at least ten times. The chain joins TRBV3-1 to TRBJ1-4, with a possible D match to TRBD1 (5 bases). V dropped 0 bases and J dropped 3 bases, with 8 bases sitting between them. This CDR3 has 15 amino acids. Germline loops: CDR1 LGHDT, CDR2 YNNKEL (reference sequence). This CDR3 is CASSQEAGSNEKLFF. For the CDR3, the DNA is TGTGCCAGCAGCCAAGAAGCAGGGTCTAATGAAAAACTGTTTTTT. The variable domain in full, with the rest retrieved from reference TRBV3-1 and TRBJ1-4, is DTAVSQTPKYLVTQMGNDKSIKCEQNLGHDTMYWYKQDSKKFLKIMFSYNNKELIINETVPNRFSPKSPDKAHLNLHINSLELGDSAVYFCASSQEAGSNEKLFFGSGTQLSVL.

This clonotype was seen at least ten times. This chain links TRBV27 with TRBJ2-2; 10 positions match TRBD2. V lost 5 bases to trimming and J lost 6 bases; unmatched junction nucleotides: 18. CDR3 size: 19 residues. Germline V gives CDR1 MNHEY, CDR2 SMNVEV (reference sequence). The CDR3 nucleotides read TGTGCCAGCAGTCCCCGACAGGCGACCTTGGGACTAGCGCCCGGGGAGCTGTTTTTT. Protein product: CASSPRQATLGLAPGELFF.

This clonotype was counted many times. The chain has TRBV11-2 and TRBJ2-1; D uncertain. Trimming removed 6 bases from V and 0 bases from J, with 12 bases in between. The CDR3 spans 15 residues. Germline lookup yields CDR1 SGHAT and CDR2 FQNNGV. The CDR3 nucleotides read TGTGCCAGCAGTAGTTGGGCAGGCTCCTACAATGAGCAGTTCTTC. Its protein product is CASSSWAGSYNEQFF.

The table lists this clonotype with many counts. The chain employs TRBV20-1 and TRBJ2-4; no clear D. Trimming took 3 bases from V and 0 from J, leaving 12 bases between them. Germline V CDR1 and CDR2: DFQATT, SNEGSKA (reference sequence). The CDR3 covers 15 residues. Written as DNA, the CDR3 is TGCAGTGCTAGGGGGAACCTGGGAGCCAAAAACATTCAGTACTTC. It encodes CSARGNLGAKNIQYF.

This clonotype has only a few counts. The chain joins TRBV24-1 to TRBJ2-2; possible D gene TRBD2, 5 bases. The CDR3 consists of 13 residues. The V and J ends lost 10 bases and 7 bases respectively, with 15 bases between them. Germline V gene lookup returns CDR1 KGHDR and CDR2 SFDVKD. This CDR3 is CATGPSLFGELFF. The CDR3 nucleotides read TGTGCCACAGGACCTAGCTTGTTCGGGGAGCTGTTTTTT.

This clonotype appeared a few times. This chain uses TRBV28 with TRBJ2-5; 10 positions agree with TRBD2. The trim removed 1 base at V and 2 bases at J, leaving 10 bases unmatched. Germline V CDR1 and CDR2: MDHEN, SYDVKM. This CDR3 has 18 amino acids. This CDR3 is CASSLFPQSGGVQETQYF. CDR3 DNA: TGTGCCAGCAGTTTATTTCCCCAGAGCGGGGGGGTTCAAGAGACCCAGTACTTC.

There are a few counts of this clonotype. V usage is TRBV6-5 and J usage is TRBJ2-1; D ambiguous. CDR3 length: 13 amino acids. Per germline, CDR1 MNHEY and CDR2 SVGAGI. V lost 0 bases and J lost 5, with 5 bases in between. The chain's CDR3 is CASSYSSNNEQFF. The CDR3 DNA sequence: TGTGCCAGCAGTTACTCAAGCAACAATGAGCAGTTCTTC.

The chain links TRBV27 to TRBJ2-7; the match to TRBD1 covers 7 bases. The CDR3 is 13 amino acids. The V segment lost 6 bases and the J segment 1 base; nucleotides outside the gene matches: 3. Germline assignment: CDR1 MNHEY and CDR2 SMNVEV (reference sequence). CDR3 protein: CASRRTGSYEQYV. The CDR3, as DNA: TGTGCCAGCAGAAGGACAGGTTCCTACGAGCAGTACGTC.

There are many counts of this clonotype. CDR3 region: CASSEPGSSETQYF. CDR3 in DNA: TGTGCCAGCAGTGAACCGGGGAGCTCAGAGACCCAGTACTTC. V and J are TRBV2 and TRBJ2-5, with a possible D match to TRBD2 (5 bases). Trimming pared 2 bases from V and 4 bases from J, leaving 11 bases between. The CDR3 runs to 14 residues. Germline-derived CDR1 and CDR2 are SNHLY and FYNNEI.

A few counts support this clonotype. The V and J genes are TRBV6-1 and TRBJ1-5, with D possibly TRBD1 on 5 matching bases. The V gene's germline CDR1 is MNHNS and CDR2 SASEGT. V shed 5 bases and J shed 0 bases, with 11 bases lying between them. The CDR3 has 15 residues. This CDR3 is CASSKDSYSNQPQHF. The DNA for the CDR3 is TGTGCCAGCAGTAAAGACAGTTATAGCAATCAGCCCCAGCATTTT.

This clonotype was seen only a few times. The V and J genes are TRBV12-3 or TRBV12-4 and TRBJ1-2; a weak D match, TRBD1 (5 bases). CDR3 length: 14 amino acids. Trimming took 6 bases from V and 2 from J, leaving 13 bases between them. DNA of the CDR3: TGTGCCAGCAGCACCTCGGCAGGGAACTATGGCTACACCTTC. Amino acid sequence: CASSTSAGNYGYTF.

The chain couples TRBV29-1 to TRBJ1-4; no reliable D call. The CDR3 contains 16 residues. The germline V gene encodes CDR1 SQVTM and CDR2 ANQGSEA. Trimming shortened V by 7 bases and J by 5 bases, and 23 bases separated the two germline ends. DNA for the CDR3: TGCAGCGAGATTTCCCCGATCTGCAGCGGGAATGAAAAACTGTTTTTT. Translation: CSEISPICSGNEKLFF.

Many counts were recorded for this clonotype. CDR3 amino acids: CASSLWAGGDSSYEQYF. In DNA, the CDR3 is TGCGCCAGCAGCCTTTGGGCAGGGGGTGACTCTTCCTACGAGCAGTACTTC. The rearrangement joins TRBV4-3 to TRBJ2-7; TRBD1 aligns across 7 bases. Losses at the gene ends were 4 bases for V and 1 base for J; bases not matched to a gene: 13. The CDR3 has 17 amino acids. The germline V gene encodes CDR1 LGHNA and CDR2 YSLEER.

This chain uses TRBV6-5 with TRBJ2-2; 7 bases align to TRBD1. This CDR3 has 16 residues. Germline trimming cut 1 base from V and 5 bases from J; bases unmatched to any gene: 7. Germline V lookup: CDR1 MNHEY, CDR2 SVGAGI. CDR3 sequence: CASSYWDRLNTGELFF. CDR3 in DNA: TGTGCCAGCAGTTACTGGGACAGATTGAATACCGGGGAGCTGTTTTTT.

This chain links TRBV15 with TRBJ1-5; TRBD1 agrees at 7 bases. V trimming: 0 bases; J trimming: 7 bases; junction bases outside the gene matches: 12. Germline assignment: CDR1 LNHNV and CDR2 YYDKDF (reference sequence). This CDR3 is 17 amino acids long. CDR3 in DNA: TGTGCCACCAGCAGAGACGTAGTTGGAACAGGGGAACAGCCCCAGCATTTT. Translation: CATSRDVVGTGEQPQHF.

This clonotype was detected only a few times. This chain joins TRBV15 and TRBJ1-1; TRBD1 might be the D (5 bases). The CDR3 is 15 residues long. V was trimmed by 0 bases and J by 1 base, leaving 9 bases between them. Looked up from germline, CDR1 is LNHNV and CDR2 is YYDKDF (reference sequence). As DNA, the CDR3 is TGTGCCACCAGCAGAGATAAGGGGAGGAACACTGAAGCTTTCTTT. Protein: CATSRDKGRNTEAFF. The full variable domain, its missing parts supplied by reference TRBV15 and TRBJ1-1, is DAMVIQNPRYQVTQFGKPVTLSCSQTLNHNVMYWYQQKSSQAPKLLFHYYDKDFNNEADTPDNFQSRRPNTSFCFLDIRSPGLGDTAMYLCATSRDKGRNTEAFFGQGTRLTVV.

The rearrangement joins TRBV11-2 to TRBJ2-6, with 9 bases that match TRBD2. Germline V gene data show CDR1 as SGHAT and CDR2 as FQNNGV. V was pared by 5 bases and J by 4 bases, with 3 bases of the junction left unmatched. The CDR3 is 15 residues long. The CDR3 region has the DNA TGTGCCAGCAGCATGACTAGCGGAGGGGCCAACGTCCTGACTTTC. Translated, it gives CASSMTSGGANVLTF. Complete variable domain (other parts from reference TRBV11-2 and TRBJ2-6): EAGVAQSPRYKIIEKRQSVAFWCNPISGHATLYWYQQILGQGPKLLIQFQNNGVVDDSQLPKDRFSAERLKGVDSTLKIQPAKLEDSAVYLCASSMTSGGANVLTFGAGSRLTVL.

This clonotype was seen repeatedly, ten times or more. CDR3 sequence: CSAYLGASSGNTIYF. The CDR3 DNA sequence: TGCAGCGCCTATCTCGGGGCTTCCTCTGGAAACACCATATATTTT. The V gene is TRBV29-1, the J gene TRBJ1-3; TRBD1 is a possible D gene (5 bases). This CDR3 comprises 15 residues. The V gene's germline CDR1 is SQVTM and CDR2 ANQGSEA. The V gene lost 7 bases and the J gene lost 0 bases, with 16 bases spanning the gap. Supplemented by reference TRBV29-1 and TRBJ1-3, the full variable domain reads SAVISQKPSRDICQRGTSLTIQCQVDSQVTMMFWYRQQPGQSLTLIATANQGSEATYESGFVIDKFPISRPNLTFSTLTVSNMSPEDSSIYLCSAYLGASSGNTIYFGEGSWLTVV.

This clonotype was counted between two and nine times. The chain employs TRBV21-1 and TRBJ2-1; the table's D call of TRBD1 was not tested on the DNA. TRBV21-1 counts as a pseudogene. This CDR3 comprises 16 residues. This CDR3 reads CASSKNGTGANNEQFF. In DNA form, the CDR3 reads TGTGCCAGCAGCAAAAATGGGACAGGGGCCAACAATGAGCAGTTCTTC.

This rearrangement joins TRBV7-8 to TRBJ2-7, with TRBD1 identical over 10 bases. CDR3 size: 16 residues. In germline, CDR1 is SGHVS, CDR2 FQNEAQ. J was trimmed by 1 base and V by 5 bases; bases with no gene match: 8. This CDR3 is CASSQERTGGSYEQYF. The CDR3 coding sequence is TGTGCCAGCAGCCAAGAGAGGACAGGGGGATCCTACGAGCAGTACTTC.